This section outlines one T cell receptor (beta chain) sequence together with its context. No antigen is known for it. Looked up from germline, CDR1 is MNHEY and CDR2 is SMNVEV (reference sequence). CDR3 length equals 16 residues. Between the trimmed V and J ends, which lost 3 bases and 4 bases, there was a span of 19 bases. This table comes from immunoSEQ multiplex PCR, and its TCRdb copy is limited to in-frame clones, with some not included. The sample has roughly 150,000 clones; roughly nine tenths are singletons. This sample was included in a study of T cell responses to AZD1222 COVID-19 vaccine. Study results and caveats: There were mostly white British donors and more females than males, and clonal diversity was possibly underestimated. Baseline antibody screening turned up just a handful of seropositive AZD1222 recipients. None of the repertoires were sampled until the peak T cell response had passed. Along spike, vaccine-associated CD4 TCRs were found throughout, with dominance at 160-218 and 743-854.

This material consisted of peripheral blood, taken after recovery from COVID-19. The clonotype comes from an adult who had recovered from COVID-19. This chain joins TRBV27 and TRBJ2-7; TRBD1 is a possible D gene (6 bases). The CDR3 DNA is TGTGCCAGCAGTTTTTTCCCCCCAGGGGTCGGGTACGAGCAGTACTTC. Translation: CASSFFPPGVGYEQYF.